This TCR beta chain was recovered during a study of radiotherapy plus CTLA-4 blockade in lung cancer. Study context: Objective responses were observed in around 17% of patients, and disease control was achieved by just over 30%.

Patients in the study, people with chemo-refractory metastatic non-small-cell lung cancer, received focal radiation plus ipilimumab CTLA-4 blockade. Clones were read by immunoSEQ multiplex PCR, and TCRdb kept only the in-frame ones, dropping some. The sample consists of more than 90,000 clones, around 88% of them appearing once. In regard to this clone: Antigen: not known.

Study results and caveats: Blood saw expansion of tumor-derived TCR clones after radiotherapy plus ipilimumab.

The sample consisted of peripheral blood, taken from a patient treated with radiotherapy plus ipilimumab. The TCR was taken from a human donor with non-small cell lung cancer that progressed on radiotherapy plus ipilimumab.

CDR3 protein: CASSEVTGDNEKLFF. DNA for the CDR3: TGTGCCAGCAGCGAGGTCACAGGGGATAATGAAAAACTGTTTTTT. The gene calls are TRBV6-1 and TRBJ1-4; 7 nucleotides align to TRBD1. CDR1 and CDR2 from the germline V gene are MNHNS and SASEGT. J gave up 4 bases and V 6 bases, and 8 bases lay outside the gene matches. The CDR3 length is 15 residues.